Listed below are T cell receptor beta chains from one sample, sequenced in a study of human T cells and chemical hapten exposure. TCRdb ran MiXCR on the RACE reads and lists one entry per CDR3 protein. The sample comprises tens of thousands of distinct CDR3 sequences, 6.7% of which are singletons, and around 1.6% rests with the top ten. This specimen consisted of whole blood, obtained in connection with sensitization to the hapten diphenylcyclopropenone (DPC). The source of these receptors is a woman in her twenties or thirties with alopecia areata. Some clones in this sample may be carry-over from other donors' samples. Each CDR3 is given with its conserved first and last residue. The order of the fields is V gene, D gene, CDR3 protein. D genes are given only for firm matches.

TRBV12-3/TRBV12-4 NA CASSPQQGSGANVLTF
TRBV12-3/TRBV12-4 NA CASSTRTRTGELFF
TRBV10-3 NA CAISRDSDTDTQYF
TRBV29-1 NA CSVVSGNTEAFF
TRBV3-1 TRBD2 CASSAGSGGLQETQYF
TRBV6-6 NA CASSYSAVPGNTIYF
TRBV7-3 NA CASSRSKNTEAFF
TRBV3-1 NA CASSQGGLGAEAFF
TRBV14 NA CASSPWIQSGANVLTF
TRBV5-4 TRBD2 CASSLAYGLAGGYQETQYF
TRBV5-1 TRBD2 CASSFHSAGDYNEQFF
TRBV18 NA CASSPTGGSADYGYTF
TRBV5-1 NA CASSLRAYNEQFF
TRBV18 TRBD1 CASSPGTGPYEQYF
TRBV4-1 TRBD2 CASSQAGLGGDTQYF
TRBV7-9 NA CASSSTGKPDTQYF
TRBV12-3/TRBV12-4 NA CASSMAGNTGELFF
TRBV5-4 TRBD2 CASSLGGGAQFF
TRBV7-8 NA CASRVQEGLEAFF
TRBV18 NA CASSPVGVTEETQYF
TRBV20-1 TRBD1 CSATLDRGRADTQYF
TRBV7-9 TRBD1 CASSFRQGARTNEKLFF
TRBV7-9 NA CASSLGGAESPLHF
TRBV12-3/TRBV12-4 TRBD1 CASSFRQGSLGANVLTF
TRBV6-6 NA CASSYPPPDGNTIYF
TRBV20-1 TRBD2 CSARDPRTSGYNEQFF
TRBV6-5 NA CASSYRRGITEAFF
TRBV2 NA CASSDQALAYNEQFF
TRBV6-5 NA CASMPRLPLRLYEQYF
TRBV12-3/TRBV12-4 NA CASSLGGSISGTEAFF
TRBV6-6 TRBD1 CASSPTGEGYQPQHF
TRBV12-3/TRBV12-4 NA CASSFGVMRNEQYF
TRBV7-9 NA CASSLERQVYSKTNVLTF
TRBV19 NA CASRQGLANYGYTF
TRBV4-2 NA CASSQDRNRDTEAFF
TRBV9 TRBD2 CASSPRTSRTDTQYF
TRBV27 TRBD1 CASSLARTGSPEAFF
TRBV20-1 NA CSASGGRSNTEAFF
TRBV4-1 NA CASSQPTISQPGYTF
TRBV4-2 NA CASSQGVTAEGDTQYF
TRBV12-3/TRBV12-4 TRBD1 CASGRTGRNYGYTF
TRBV9 NA CASSWAGHQETQYF
TRBV20-1 NA CSARDRQASYNSPLHF
TRBV21-1 NA CASSKKDHPNRSNTEAFF
TRBV15 NA CATSRAGTIPNQPQHF
TRBV5-5 NA CASSYLFTEAFF
TRBV24-1 NA CATSDATVSDTQYF
TRBV20-1 NA CSASVSETQYF
TRBV6-1 NA CASSDRRATDTQYF
TRBV9 NA CASSVEVQPGYEQYF
TRBV7-2 NA CASSPFYTEAFF
TRBV4-2 TRBD1 CASSQVETGSGYTF
TRBV2 NA CASTPRLMNTEAFF
TRBV29-1 NA CSVDGTRGYNEQFF
TRBV6-1 NA CASSPGGYYGYTF
TRBV19 TRBD1 CASSQFQGVSNQPQHF
TRBV6-5 NA CASSPPGRDPNQPQHF
TRBV7-9 NA CASSLREVVGMNTEAFF
TRBV20-1 NA CSARLFGTGELFF